Sequencing of this T cell receptor beta chain was carried out in a study of CD8+CD57+ T cells in acquired aplastic anemia. Looking at the study overall: On average, sorted CD4+ and CD8+ cells gave about 3.1 ug of DNA.

Genomic DNA, serving as template, underwent TCR beta VDJ and CDR3 profiling. TCRdb passed the reads through MiXCR, listing each CDR3 protein once. The sample holds 450,000 to 600,000 distinct CDR3 sequences, approximately 33% seen once. Patients sequenced had flow cytometry evidence of CD8+CD57+ cell expansion. Patients were untreated when blood was sampled. Whole-study findings and limits: CD8+ Simpson's diversity did not differ significantly between patients and controls.

This CDR3 spans 15 amino acids. With 4 bases clipped from V and 6 bases from J, the junction kept 10 bases outside the gene matches. This clonotype was observed a few times. Its antigen is unknown. This TCR was recovered from a human donor with aplastic anemia. Sequencing input: sorted CD4+, CD8+, or CD8+CD57+ T cells (not recorded which) from PBMCs. This rearrangement joins TRBV12-3 or TRBV12-4 to TRBJ2-3, with TRBD2 identical over 7 bases. CDR3 amino acids: CASSWRTSLTDTQYF. As DNA, the CDR3 is TGTGCCAGCAGTTGGAGGACTAGTTTAACGGATACGCAGTATTTT.